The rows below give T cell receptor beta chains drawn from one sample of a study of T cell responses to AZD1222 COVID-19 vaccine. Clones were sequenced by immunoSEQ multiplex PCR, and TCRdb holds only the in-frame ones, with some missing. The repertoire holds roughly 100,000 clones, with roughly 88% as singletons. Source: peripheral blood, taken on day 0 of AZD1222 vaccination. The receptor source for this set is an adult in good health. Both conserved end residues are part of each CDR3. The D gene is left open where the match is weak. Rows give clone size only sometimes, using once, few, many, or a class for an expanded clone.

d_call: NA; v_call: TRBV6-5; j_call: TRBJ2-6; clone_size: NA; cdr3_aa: CASSWGVGGANVLTF; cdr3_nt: TGTGCCAGCAGTTGGGGGGTTGGTGGGGCCAACGTCCTGACTTTC
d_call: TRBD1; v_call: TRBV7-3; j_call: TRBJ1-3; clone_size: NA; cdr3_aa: CASSDRGYRNTIYF; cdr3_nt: TGTGCCAGCAGCGACAGGGGTTATAGGAACACCATATATTTT
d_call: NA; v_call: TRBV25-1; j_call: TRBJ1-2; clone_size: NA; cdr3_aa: CASSGANYGYTF; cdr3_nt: TGTGCCAGCAGTGGGGCAAACTATGGCTACACCTTC
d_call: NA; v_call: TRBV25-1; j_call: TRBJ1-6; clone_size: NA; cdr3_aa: CASQLPGDNSPLHF; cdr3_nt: TGTGCCAGCCAACTGCCGGGTGATAATTCACCCCTCCACTTT
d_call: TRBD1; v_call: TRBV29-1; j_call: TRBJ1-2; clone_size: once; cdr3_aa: CSVGQGVWGYTF; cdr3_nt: TGCAGCGTTGGACAGGGAGTGTGGGGCTACACCTTC
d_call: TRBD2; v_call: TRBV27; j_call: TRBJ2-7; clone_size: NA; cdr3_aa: CASSFLSGSSYEQYF; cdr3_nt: TGTGCCAGCAGTTTTTTGAGCGGGAGCTCCTACGAGCAGTACTTC
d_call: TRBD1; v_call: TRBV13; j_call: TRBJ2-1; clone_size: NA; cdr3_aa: CASSAQQGGGEQFF; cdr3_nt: TGTGCCAGCAGCGCACAACAGGGGGGCGGTGAGCAGTTCTTC
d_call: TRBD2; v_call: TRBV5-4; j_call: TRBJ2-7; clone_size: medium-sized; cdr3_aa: CASSWGTSVGEQYF; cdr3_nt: TGTGCCAGCAGCTGGGGGACTAGCGTCGGCGAGCAGTACTTC
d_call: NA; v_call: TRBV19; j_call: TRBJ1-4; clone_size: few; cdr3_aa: CASSARLGEKLFF; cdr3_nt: TGTGCCAGTTCGGCTCGATTGGGTGAAAAACTGTTTTTT
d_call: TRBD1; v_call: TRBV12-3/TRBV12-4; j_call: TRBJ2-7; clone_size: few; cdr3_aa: CASRGTEPYEQYF; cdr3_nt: TGTGCCAGCAGGGGGACAGAACCCTACGAGCAGTACTTC
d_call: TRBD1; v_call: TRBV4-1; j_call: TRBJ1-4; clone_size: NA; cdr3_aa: CASSQDRSAGGGEKLFF; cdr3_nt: TGCGCCAGCAGCCAAGATCGGTCGGCAGGGGGAGGTGAAAAACTGTTTTTT
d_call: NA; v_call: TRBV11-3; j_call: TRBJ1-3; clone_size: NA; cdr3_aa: CASSSFGSGNTIYF; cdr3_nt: TGTGCCAGCAGCTCCTTCGGCTCTGGAAACACCATATATTTT
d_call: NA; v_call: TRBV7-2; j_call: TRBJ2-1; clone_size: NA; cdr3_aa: CASSLNGAGNEQFF; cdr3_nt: TGTGCCAGCAGCTTAAACGGGGCGGGCAATGAGCAGTTCTTC
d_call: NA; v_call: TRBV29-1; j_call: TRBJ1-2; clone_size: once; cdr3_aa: CSVESNREGYTF; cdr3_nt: TGCAGCGTTGAATCAAACAGGGAAGGCTACACCTTC
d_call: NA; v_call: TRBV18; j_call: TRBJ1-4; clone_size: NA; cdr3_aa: CASSPQGVTNEKLFF; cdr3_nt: TGTGCCAGCTCACCACAGGGGGTAACGAATGAAAAACTGTTTTTT
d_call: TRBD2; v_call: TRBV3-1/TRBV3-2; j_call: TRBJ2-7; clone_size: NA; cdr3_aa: CASSQMGGTYEQYF; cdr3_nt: TGTGCCAGCAGCCAAATGGGGGGGACCTACGAGCAGTACTTC
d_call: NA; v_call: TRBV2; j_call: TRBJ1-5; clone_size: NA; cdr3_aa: CASSVRASNQPQHF; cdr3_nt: TGTGCCAGCAGTGTCAGGGCCAGCAATCAGCCCCAGCATTTT
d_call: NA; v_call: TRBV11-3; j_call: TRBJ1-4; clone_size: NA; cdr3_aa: CASSLGENEKLFF; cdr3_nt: TGTGCCAGCAGCCTGGGAGAAAATGAAAAACTGTTTTTT
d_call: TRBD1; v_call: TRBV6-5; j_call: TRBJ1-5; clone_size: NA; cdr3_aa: CASRAGTGNQPQHF; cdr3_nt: TGTGCCAGCCGGGCAGGGACAGGGAATCAGCCCCAGCATTTT
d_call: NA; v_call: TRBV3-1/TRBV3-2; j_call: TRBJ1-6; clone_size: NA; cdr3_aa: CASSPDSSYNSPLHF; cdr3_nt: TGTGCCAGCAGCCCGGACAGCTCCTATAATTCACCCCTCCACTTT
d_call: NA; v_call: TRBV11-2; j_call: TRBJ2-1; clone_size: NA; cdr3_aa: CASSPEDQIEQFF; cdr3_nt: TGTGCCAGCAGCCCCGAGGACCAGATTGAGCAGTTCTTC
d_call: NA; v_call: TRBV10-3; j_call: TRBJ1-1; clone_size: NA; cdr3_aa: CATVENRDHTEAFF; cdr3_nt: TGTGCCACCGTGGAGAACAGGGATCACACTGAAGCTTTCTTT
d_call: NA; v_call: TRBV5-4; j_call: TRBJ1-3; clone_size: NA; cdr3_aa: CASSLALGTAGNTIYF; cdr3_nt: TGTGCCAGCAGCTTGGCCTTGGGGACCGCAGGAAACACCATATATTTT
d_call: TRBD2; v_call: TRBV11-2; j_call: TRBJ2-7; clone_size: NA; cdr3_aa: CASSWTRLAPEQYF; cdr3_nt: TGTGCCAGCAGCTGGACCCGACTAGCCCCCGAGCAGTACTTC
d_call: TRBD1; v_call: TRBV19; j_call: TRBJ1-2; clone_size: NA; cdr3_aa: CAGSGGTGNYGYTF; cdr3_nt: TGTGCCGGATCAGGGGGCACGGGAAACTATGGCTACACCTTC
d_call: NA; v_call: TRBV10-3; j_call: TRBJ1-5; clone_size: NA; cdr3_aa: CAISGGVSSNQPQHF; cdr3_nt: TGTGCCATCAGTGGGGGAGTGAGTAGCAATCAGCCCCAGCATTTT
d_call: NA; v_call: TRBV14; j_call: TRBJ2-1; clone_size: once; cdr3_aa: CASSQRAQRYEQFF; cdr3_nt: TGTGCCAGCAGCCAAAGGGCTCAACGGTATGAGCAGTTCTTC
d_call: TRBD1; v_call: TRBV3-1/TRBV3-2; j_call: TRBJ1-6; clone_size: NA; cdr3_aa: CASSQDRGTVNSPLHF; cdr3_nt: TGTGCCAGCAGCCAAGATCGGGGGACAGTCAATTCACCCCTCCACTTT
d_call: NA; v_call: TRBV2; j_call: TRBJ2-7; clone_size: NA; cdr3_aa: CASSEHREFALYEQYF; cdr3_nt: TGTGCCAGCAGTGAACACCGGGAGTTTGCTTTGTACGAGCAGTACTTC
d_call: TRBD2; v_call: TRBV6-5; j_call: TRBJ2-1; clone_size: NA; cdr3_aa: CASGSGEAYNEQFF; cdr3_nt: TGTGCCAGCGGTAGCGGGGAGGCTTACAATGAGCAGTTCTTC
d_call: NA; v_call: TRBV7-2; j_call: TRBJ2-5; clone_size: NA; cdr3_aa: CASSSPFRGSGLGGETQYF; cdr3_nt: TGTGCCAGCAGCTCCCCGTTTCGGGGAAGTGGCCTTGGCGGAGAGACCCAGTACTTC
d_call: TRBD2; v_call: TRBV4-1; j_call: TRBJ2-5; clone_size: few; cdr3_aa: CASSQDWTRSQTQYF; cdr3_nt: TGCGCCAGCAGCCAAGACTGGACTAGGAGTCAGACCCAGTACTTC
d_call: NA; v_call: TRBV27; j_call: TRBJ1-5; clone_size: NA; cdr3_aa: CASSNTGDARPQHF; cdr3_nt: TGTGCCAGCAGTAACACTGGCGATGCCCGGCCCCAGCATTTT
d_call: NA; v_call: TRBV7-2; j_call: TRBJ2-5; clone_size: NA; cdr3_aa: CASSLGGFREETQYF; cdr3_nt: TGTGCCAGCAGCTTAGGGGGGTTTCGGGAAGAGACCCAGTACTTC
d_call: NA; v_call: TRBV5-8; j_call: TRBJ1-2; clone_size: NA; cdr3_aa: CASSLGGSHGYTF; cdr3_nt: TGTGCCAGCAGCTTGGGGGGGTCCCATGGCTACACCTTC
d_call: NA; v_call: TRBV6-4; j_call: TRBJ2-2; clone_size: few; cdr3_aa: CASSDEEGSGGELFF; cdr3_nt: TGTGCCAGCAGTGATGAAGAAGGGTCGGGCGGGGAGCTGTTTTTT
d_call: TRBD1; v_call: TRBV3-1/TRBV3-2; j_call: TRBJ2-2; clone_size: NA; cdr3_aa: CASRYGTGTRTGELFF; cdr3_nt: TGTGCCAGCAGATATGGGACAGGGACGAGGACCGGGGAGCTGTTTTTT